Included here is one TCR beta chain sequence, with context. The germline CDR1 and CDR2 sequences are SEHNR and FQNEAQ (reference sequence). This CDR3 has 11 amino acids. Trimming cost V 6 bases and J 2 bases, with 4 bases left between them. These data come from a study of OX40 agonist ivuxolimab in advanced cancers. Whole-study context: Melanoma, hepatocellular carcinoma, head and neck or renal cell cancer occurred in dose-escalation patients. One patient with hepatocellular carcinoma and two with cutaneous melanoma, three in all, had partial responses.

Produced via immunoSEQ multiplex PCR; TCRdb's table is partial and in-frame only. The profile covers 73,000 or so clones, with 92% appearing a single time and 10% taken by the ten largest. The clonotype was recovered from an adult with an advanced solid tumor such as melanoma, head and neck, liver or kidney cancer. This chain links TRBV7-9 with TRBJ1-1; no firm D call. The specimen was CD4+ or CD8+ T cells sorted from blood, collected in a trial of the OX40 agonist ivuxolimab. The CDR3 loop is CASSHNTEAFF. CDR3 sequence (DNA): TGTGCCAGCAGTCATAACACTGAAGCTTTCTTT.